Presented here are 6 T cell receptor beta chains from one specimen sequenced in a study of response to subunit inactivated influenza vaccine. TCRdb redid the calling of the RT-PCR reads with MiXCR, one entry per CDR3 protein. Of fewer than 750,000 distinct CDR3 sequences in the sample, less than 15% were seen once. The sequencing used PBMCs from blood, collected 12 days after vaccination. These receptors were collected from a man aged 50 or older who received an inactivated influenza vaccine.

This chain connects TRBV7-9 to TRBJ1-1; possibly TRBD1 for D (5 bases). Germline-derived CDR1 and CDR2 are SEHNR and FQNEAQ (reference sequence). The ends were cut back, 3 bases at V and 6 bases at J, with 8 bases in the middle. This CDR3 has 12 residues. The CDR3 DNA reads TGTGCCAGCAGCTTTGGGGACGCTGAAGCTTTCTTT. This sequence encodes CASSFGDAEAFF.

This clonotype has just a few counts. The V call is TRBV5-1, the J call TRBJ1-6, with TRBD1 matching over 10 bases. Germline CDR1 SGHRS, CDR2 YFSETQ. The CDR3 covers 18 residues. The junction had 12 bases not matched to a gene; V was cut back by 0 bases and J by 9 bases. This CDR3 is CASSLGAGQGGYGSPLHF. In DNA form, the CDR3 reads TGCGCCAGCAGCTTGGGGGCCGGACAGGGGGGTTATGGTTCACCCCTCCACTTT.

This clonotype has a handful of counts. J is TRBJ2-7 and V is TRBV5-6; possible D gene TRBD2, 6 bases. The length of the CDR3 is 16 residues. Trimming pared 0 bases from V and 7 bases from J, leaving 20 bases between. The germline V gene has CDR1 SGHDT and CDR2 YYEEEE. CDR3 region: CASSLGHLELGGEQYF. In nucleotides, the CDR3 is TGTGCCAGCAGCTTGGGTCACCTAGAGCTGGGGGGTGAGCAGTACTTC.

This clonotype was counted ten times or more. The gene calls are TRBV5-1 and TRBJ2-5, with D maybe TRBD2 (5 bases). This CDR3 spans 14 amino acids. Trimming stripped 4 bases from V and 2 bases from J, with 12 bases between. Germline loops: CDR1 SGHRS, CDR2 YFSETQ. The CDR3 protein is CASSIGEGQETQYF. CDR3 coding DNA: TGCGCCAGCAGCATTGGAGAGGGACAAGAGACCCAGTACTTC.

This clonotype was detected once. The chain links TRBV6-5 to TRBJ2-1, with 13 bases fitting TRBD2. The V and J ends lost 2 bases and 4 bases, in that order; junction bases with no gene match: 5. Germline V gene lookup returns CDR1 MNHEY and CDR2 SVGAGI. The CDR3 consists of 17 residues. The CDR3 loop is CASSYRGTSGKYNEQFF. The CDR3 region has the DNA TGTGCCAGCAGTTACAGAGGGACTAGCGGGAAATACAATGAGCAGTTCTTC.

The table lists this clonotype with a few counts. V is TRBV11-2 and J is TRBJ2-3, with a possible D match to TRBD2 (6 bases). Deletions cut 1 base from V and 0 bases from J, with 11 bases between. This CDR3 region has 16 residues. Germline CDR1 reads SGHAT; CDR2 reads FQNNGV. CDR3 loop: CASSLVAEASTDTQYF. CDR3 nucleotides: TGTGCCAGCAGCTTAGTAGCGGAGGCAAGCACAGATACGCAGTATTTT.